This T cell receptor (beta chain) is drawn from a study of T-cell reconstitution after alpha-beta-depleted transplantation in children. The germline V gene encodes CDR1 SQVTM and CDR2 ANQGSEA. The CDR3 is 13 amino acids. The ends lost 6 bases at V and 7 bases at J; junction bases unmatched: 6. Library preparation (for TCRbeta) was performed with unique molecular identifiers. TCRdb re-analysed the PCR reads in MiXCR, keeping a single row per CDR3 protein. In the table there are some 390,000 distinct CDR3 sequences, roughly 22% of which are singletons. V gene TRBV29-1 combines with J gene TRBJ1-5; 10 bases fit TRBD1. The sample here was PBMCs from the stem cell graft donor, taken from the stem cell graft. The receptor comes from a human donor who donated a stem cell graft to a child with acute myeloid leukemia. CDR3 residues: CSVGTGVGQPQHF. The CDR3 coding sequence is TGCAGCGTCGGGACAGGGGTTGGGCAGCCCCAGCATTTT.